The 6 T cell receptor beta chains below all came from one sample that was sequenced in a study of T cell changes during pregnancy in multiple sclerosis. Sequencing used immunoSEQ multiplex PCR; TCRdb keeps in-frame clones, though not all of them. Altogether about 40,000 clones are present, about 85% being singletons, with the ten largest covering under 0.95%. The sequencing here drew on CD4+ T cells from peripheral blood mononuclear cells, taken after pregnancy. These TCRs come from a female donor with multiple sclerosis, enrolled in a pregnancy study.

As for this clone: One end of the junction is discordant with germline, which a read error may explain. The chain recombines TRBV7-7 with TRBJ2-1, with D perhaps TRBD1 (6 bases). Germline CDR1 SSHAT, CDR2 FNYEAQ (reference sequence). The CDR3 spans 15 residues. The CDR3: CASSQGRVSYNEQFF. CDR3 sequence (DNA): TGTGCTAGCAGCCAGGGGCGCGTTTCCTACAATGAGCAGTTCTTC.

V and J are TRBV7-3 and TRBJ1-5; TRBD1 aligns across 11 bases. Trimming took 1 base from V and 0 from J; bases not matched to a gene: 5. CDR3 length equals 18 residues. Germline V gives CDR1 SGHTA, CDR2 FQGTGA. The CDR3 DNA is TGTGCCAGCAGCTTAAGGGACAGGGGGATCCATAGCAATCAGCCCCAGCATTTT. This codes for CASSLRDRGIHSNQPQHF.

The chain couples TRBV27 to TRBJ1-5; D might be TRBD1 (6 bases). CDR1 is MNHEY and CDR2 is SMNVEV in the germline V gene (reference sequence). The CDR3 is 16 residues long. The ends were cut back, 0 bases at V and 6 bases at J, with 15 bases in the middle. The CDR3 region is CASSLSCHRDGQPQHF. DNA for the CDR3: TGTGCCAGCAGTTTATCATGTCACAGGGACGGTCAGCCCCAGCATTTT.

The gene calls are TRBV21-1 and TRBJ2-3; the DNA was not used to check the table's D call, TRBD1. TRBV21-1 is recorded as a pseudogene. The CDR3 contains 11 residues. As DNA, the CDR3 is TGTGCCAGCAGCAAAACCGGGACAGGGTACTTT. Protein product: CASSKTGTGYF.

The chain joins TRBV15 to TRBJ2-3, with a possible D match to TRBD2 (6 bases). The CDR3 covers 14 residues. Germline CDR1 reads LNHNV; CDR2 reads YYDKDF (reference sequence). The V end lost 1 base, the J end lost 4 bases, and 9 bases lay between the germline ends. The CDR3 is CATSRGGDSDTQYF. The CDR3 nucleotides read TGTGCCACCAGCAGAGGTGGGGACTCAGATACGCAGTATTTT.

This rearrangement joins TRBV11-2 to TRBJ2-5; D perhaps matches TRBD1 (6 bases). Germline lookup yields CDR1 SGHAT and CDR2 FQNNGV. Trimming took off 0 bases at V and 2 bases at J, with 10 bases between the two ends. CDR3 size: 15 residues. CDR3 amino acids: CASSLDHGTQETQYF. In nucleotides, the CDR3 is TGTGCCAGCAGCTTAGACCATGGGACACAAGAGACCCAGTACTTC.